What follows describes a single T cell receptor beta chain. Antigen: not known. The junction departs from the called germline gene at one end, perhaps through a read error. The sample belongs to a study of TIL therapy for anti-PD-1-resistant metastatic lung cancer. The overall study: Half of patients were current or former smokers. Tumors carried a median about 1.5 non-synonymous mutations per megabase. Findings and limits, study-wide: Treatment-naive, never-smoker and oncogene-addicted patients were overrepresented in this highly selected cohort.

Time point of the sample: pre-treatment sample, taken before nivolumab and TIL therapy. This was the immunoSEQ v3 assay. Assay used: immunoSEQ multiplex PCR; TCRdb lists only in-frame clones, some missing. The table shows tens of thousands of clones, with around 69% occurring only once. The CDR3 runs 12 residues. Germline loops: CDR1 MNHEY, CDR2 SVGAGI. This sequence originates from a person between 30 and 79 years old with non-small cell lung cancer. This sequence joins TRBV6-5 and TRBJ2-7, with D uncertain. The specimen comprised blood, sampled at baseline. CDR3 in amino acids: CASSTPSGLVDF. CDR3 nucleotides: TGTGCCAGCAGCACCCCCTCCGGGCTGGTCGACTTC.